This T cell receptor beta chain was captured in a study of CD8+ T cells in alopecia areata. Extraction and reverse transcription of RNA yielded cDNA as the sequencing template. Assay: immunoSEQ multiplex PCR; the TCRdb copy retains only in-frame clones and omits some. This table holds more than 95,000 clones, around 48% found once. Whole-study findings and limits: TCR sharing across patients was less clear than in mice, possibly HLA-related.

CDR1 is SQVTM and CDR2 is ANQGSEA in the germline V gene. This CDR3 has 17 amino acids. The V end was cut by 7 bases, the J end by 0 bases, with 19 bases between. This clone was seen a handful of times. No antigen is known for it. The chain has TRBV29-1 and TRBJ2-6; tentative D call: TRBD2 (5 bases). The sequence came from a human donor with alopecia areata. The specimen was NKG2D-low CD8+ T cells sorted from blood. CDR3 in DNA: TGCAGCGCTGAGGGCAGTAACTCCCTCTCTGGGGCCAACGTCCTGACTTTC. It translates to CSAEGSNSLSGANVLTF.